This T cell receptor (beta chain) was observed in a study of shared clonotypes between healthy human individuals. Sequencing was at deep level. Template amounts of roughly 280 ng DNA, around 33,000 T cell genomes, were employed in unsorted PBMC replicate PCRs. Data came from immunoSEQ multiplex PCR; TCRdb stores just in-frame clones and leaves some out. Of approximately 500,000 clones listed, 75% to 80% are singletons. The germline gives CDR1 MNHNY, CDR2 SVGAGI (reference sequence). This CDR3 contains 13 residues. Trimming stripped 7 bases from V and 9 bases from J, with 18 bases between. All the donors were Caucasian adults who lived in Nashville, Tennessee.

This receptor was identified in a woman between 40 and 50 years old in good health. Some clones in this sample may be carry-over from other donors' samples. V usage is TRBV6-6 and J usage is TRBJ2-5; D is perhaps TRBD1 or TRBD2 (7 bases each). Sequencing was carried out using PBMCs. The CDR3 DNA reads as TGTGCCAGCACCTACGACAGGGCGGGGGCCCAGTACTTC. Its protein product is CASTYDRAGAQYF.